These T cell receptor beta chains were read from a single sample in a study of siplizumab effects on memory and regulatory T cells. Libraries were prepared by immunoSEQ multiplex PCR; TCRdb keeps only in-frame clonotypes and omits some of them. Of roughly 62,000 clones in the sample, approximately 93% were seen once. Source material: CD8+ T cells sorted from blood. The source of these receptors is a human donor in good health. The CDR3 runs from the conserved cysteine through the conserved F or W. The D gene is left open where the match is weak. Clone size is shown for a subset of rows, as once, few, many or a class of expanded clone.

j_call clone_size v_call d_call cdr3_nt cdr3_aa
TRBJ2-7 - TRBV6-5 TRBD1 TGTGCCAGCAGAGACAGGGGAAGATCCTACGAGCAGTACTTC CASRDRGRSYEQYF
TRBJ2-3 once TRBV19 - TGTGCCAGTAGTATTGAACAGGGCCTTAGCACAGATACGCAGTATTTT CASSIEQGLSTDTQYF
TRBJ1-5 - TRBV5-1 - TGCGCCAGCAGCTTGGGTGACAGAGGGAATCAGCCCCAGCATTTT CASSLGDRGNQPQHF
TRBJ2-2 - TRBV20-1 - TGCAGTGCTAGATTAGCCGGGGAGCTGTTTTTT CSARLAGELFF
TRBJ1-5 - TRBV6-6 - TGTGCCAGCAGAAACAGGGAAATTTTGAATCGGCCCCAGCATTTT CASRNREILNRPQHF
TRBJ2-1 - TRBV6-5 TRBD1 TGTGCCAGCGGAACCGGGACAGGGGAGTCCAATGAGCAGTTCTTC CASGTGTGESNEQFF
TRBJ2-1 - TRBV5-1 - TGCGCCAGCAGCCCGGGGGACTTCTCCTACAATGAGCAGTTCTTC CASSPGDFSYNEQFF
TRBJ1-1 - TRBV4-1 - TGCGCCAGCAGCTTGCGAGGAGGGGCCAACACTGAAGCTTTCTTT CASSLRGGANTEAFF
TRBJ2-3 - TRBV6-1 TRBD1 TGTGCCAGCAGTGTAGACGGACAGGGCGTGGGGACAGATACGCAGTATTTT CASSVDGQGVGTDTQYF
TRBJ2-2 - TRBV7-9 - TGTGCCAGCAGCTTACAGACGAACACCGGGGAGCTGTTTTTT CASSLQTNTGELFF
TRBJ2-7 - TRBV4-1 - TGCGCCAGCAGCCGTCAGGCCACCTACGAGCAGTACTTC CASSRQATYEQYF
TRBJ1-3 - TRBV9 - TGTGCCAGCAGCGTAGAGGTCGGACCGCCTCAGGACTACTCTGGAAACACCATATATTTT CASSVEVGPPQDYSGNTIYF
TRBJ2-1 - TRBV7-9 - TGTGCCAGCAGAACCTCAGTGAGCTCCTACAATGAGCAGTTCTTC CASRTSVSSYNEQFF
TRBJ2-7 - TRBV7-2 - TGTGCCAGCAGCCAAGCACCCACAGGGTGGGGGGACGAGCAGTACTTC CASSQAPTGWGDEQYF
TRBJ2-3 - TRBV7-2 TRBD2 TGTGCCAGCAGCTTGGGGGGGGTTAGCACAGATACGCAGTATTTT CASSLGGVSTDTQYF
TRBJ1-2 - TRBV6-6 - TGTGCCAGCAGTTATGGTTTGACAGCGCCCCGAGACGGCTACACCTTC CASSYGLTAPRDGYTF